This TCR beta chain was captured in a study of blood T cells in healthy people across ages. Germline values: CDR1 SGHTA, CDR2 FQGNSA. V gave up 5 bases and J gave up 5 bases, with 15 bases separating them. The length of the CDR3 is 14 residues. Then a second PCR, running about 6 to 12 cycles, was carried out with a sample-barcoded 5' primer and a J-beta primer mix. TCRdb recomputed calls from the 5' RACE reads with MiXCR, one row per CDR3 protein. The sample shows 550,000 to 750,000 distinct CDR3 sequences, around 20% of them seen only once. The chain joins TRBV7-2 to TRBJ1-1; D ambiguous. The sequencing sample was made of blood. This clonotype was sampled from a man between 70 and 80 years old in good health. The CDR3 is CASSPQGRRTEAFF. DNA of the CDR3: TGTGCCAGCAGCCCACAAGGTAGACGGACTGAAGCTTTCTTT.